This T cell receptor beta chain emerged from a study of siplizumab effects on memory and regulatory T cells. From germline, CDR1 is WNHNN and CDR2 SYGVQD (reference sequence). Unmatched junction bases numbered 6, after V lost 6 bases and J lost 2 bases. This CDR3 is 15 amino acids long. Repertoires were generated with immunoSEQ multiplex PCR, while TCRdb's copy carries only in-frame clones and drops some. Of about 100,000 clones in the sample, about 91% are singletons; the top ten hold around 0.68%. The study, taken as a whole, reports: Siplizumab gave mappable alloreactive CD4+ clones an average Treg-derived fraction of under 70%, against 25% to 30% in controls.

This clone has only a few counts. Its antigen is undetermined. The chain couples TRBV10-1 to TRBJ1-5; 8 bases fit TRBD1. Specimen: Tregs sorted from blood. The sequence came from a human donor in good health. The CDR3 nucleotides are TGCGCCAGCAGGCGGACAGGGATTTGCAATCAGCCCCAGCATTTT. It translates to CASRRTGICNQPQHF.